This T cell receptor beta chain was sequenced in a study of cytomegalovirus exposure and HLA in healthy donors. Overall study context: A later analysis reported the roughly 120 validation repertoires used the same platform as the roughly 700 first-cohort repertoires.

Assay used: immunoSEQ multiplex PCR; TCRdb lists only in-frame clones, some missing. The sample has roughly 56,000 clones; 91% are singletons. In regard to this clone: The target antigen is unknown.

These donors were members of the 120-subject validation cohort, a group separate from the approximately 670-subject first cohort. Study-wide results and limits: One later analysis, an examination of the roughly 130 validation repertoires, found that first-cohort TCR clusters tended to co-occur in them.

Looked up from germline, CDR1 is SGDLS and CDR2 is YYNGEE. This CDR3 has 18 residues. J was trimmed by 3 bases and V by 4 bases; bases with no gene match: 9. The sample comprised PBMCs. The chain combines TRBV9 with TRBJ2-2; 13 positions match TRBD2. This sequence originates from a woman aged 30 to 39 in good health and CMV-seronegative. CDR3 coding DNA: TGTGCCAGCAGCCCTCCAAGACTAGCGGGAGGTGACACCGGGGAGCTGTTTTTT. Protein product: CASSPPRLAGGDTGELFF.